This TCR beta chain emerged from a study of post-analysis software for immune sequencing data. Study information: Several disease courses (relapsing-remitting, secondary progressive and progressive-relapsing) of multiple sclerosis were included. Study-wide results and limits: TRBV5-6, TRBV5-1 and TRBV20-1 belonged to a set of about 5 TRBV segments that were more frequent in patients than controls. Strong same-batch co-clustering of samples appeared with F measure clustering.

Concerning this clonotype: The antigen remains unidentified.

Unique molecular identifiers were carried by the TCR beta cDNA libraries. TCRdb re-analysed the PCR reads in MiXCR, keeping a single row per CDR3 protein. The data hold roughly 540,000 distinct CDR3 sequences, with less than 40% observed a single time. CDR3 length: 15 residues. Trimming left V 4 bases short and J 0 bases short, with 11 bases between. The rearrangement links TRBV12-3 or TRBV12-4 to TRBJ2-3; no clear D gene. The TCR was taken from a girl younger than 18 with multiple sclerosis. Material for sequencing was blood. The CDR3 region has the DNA TGTGCCAGCAGTTGGCAGATGGCTAGCACAGATACGCAGTATTTT. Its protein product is CASSWQMASTDTQYF.